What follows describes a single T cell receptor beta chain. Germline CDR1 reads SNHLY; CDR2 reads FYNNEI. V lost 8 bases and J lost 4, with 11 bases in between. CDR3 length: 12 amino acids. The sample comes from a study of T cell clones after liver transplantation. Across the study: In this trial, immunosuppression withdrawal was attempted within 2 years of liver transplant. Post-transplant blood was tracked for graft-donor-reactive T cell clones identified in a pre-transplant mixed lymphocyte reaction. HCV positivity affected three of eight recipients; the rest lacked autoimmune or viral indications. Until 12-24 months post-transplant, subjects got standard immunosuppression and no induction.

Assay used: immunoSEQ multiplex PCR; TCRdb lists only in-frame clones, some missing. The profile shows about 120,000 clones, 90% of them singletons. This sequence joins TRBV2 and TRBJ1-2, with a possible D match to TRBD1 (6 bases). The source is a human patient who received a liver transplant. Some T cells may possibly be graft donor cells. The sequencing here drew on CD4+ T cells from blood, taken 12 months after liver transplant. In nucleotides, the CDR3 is TGTGCCAGCGGACAGACCCTCTATGGCTACACCTTC. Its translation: CASGQTLYGYTF.